This TCR beta chain was sequenced during a study of blood T cell repertoires in COVID-19. Germline values: CDR1 WNHNN, CDR2 SYGVQD (reference sequence). Trimming took 6 bases from V and 3 from J, leaving 8 bases between them. The CDR3 length is 12 residues. Participants were aged about 18 to 90 years, lived in around 25 US areas, and enrolled virtually. Within 2 weeks of study entry, exposed participants had contacted a PCR-confirmed or clinician-diagnosed COVID-19 case. Per the authors' pipeline: Reference gene primer amplification yielded estimated nucleated cell counts. Some clones are missing from TCRdb's copy, which holds only in-frame ones; the method was immunoSEQ multiplex PCR. From that table come the V and J calls and clone size; the DNA was used to work out D and trimming. The data show roughly 320,000 clones, roughly 90% seen once.

The rearrangement uses TRBV10-1 and TRBJ1-2; no reliable D call. The clonotype originates from a young woman who had been exposed to COVID-19. Sequenced: PBMCs or T cells enriched from blood (not recorded which). The DNA of the CDR3 is TGCGCCAGCAGCGACAACCACTATGGCTACACCTTC. It translates to CASSDNHYGYTF.